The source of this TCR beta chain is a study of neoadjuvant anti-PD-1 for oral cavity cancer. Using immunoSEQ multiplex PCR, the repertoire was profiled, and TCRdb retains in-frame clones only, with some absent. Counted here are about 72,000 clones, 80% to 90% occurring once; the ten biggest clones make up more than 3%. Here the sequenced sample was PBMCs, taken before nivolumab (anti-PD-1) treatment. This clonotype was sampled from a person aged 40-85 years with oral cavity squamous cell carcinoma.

CDR3 region: CASRTGDLNEKLFF. The CDR3 nucleotides read TGTGCCAGCAGAACAGGGGATCTTAATGAAAAACTGTTTTTT. V usage is TRBV19 and J usage is TRBJ1-4; 7 bases agree with TRBD1. The CDR3 is 14 residues long. V shed 9 bases, J shed 4 bases, and the junction held 8 bases outside the gene matches. The germline V gene encodes CDR1 LNHDA and CDR2 SQIVND (reference sequence). Combining the CDR3 with reference TRBV19 and TRBJ1-4 gives the whole variable domain DGGITQSPKYLFRKEGQNVTLSCEQNLNHDAMYWYRQDPGQGLRLIYYSQIVNDFQKGDIAEGYSVSREKKESFPLTVTSAQKNPTAFYLCASRTGDLNEKLFFGSGTQLSVL.